These T cell receptor beta chains were read from a single sample in a study of immune evolution from preneoplasia to lung adenocarcinoma. Using immunoSEQ multiplex PCR, the repertoire was profiled, and TCRdb retains in-frame clones only, with some absent. The table shows around 4,100 clones, with roughly 84% occurring only once. The sequencing sample was made of FFPE minimally invasive lung adenocarcinoma tissue. These receptors all come from a person between 45 and 75 years old with lung adenocarcinoma. CDR3s leave out the opening cysteine and the closing phenylalanine or tryptophan.

j_call v_call cdr3_aa
TRBJ2-2 TRBV19 ASSIDRTTGELF
TRBJ1-1 TRBV27 ASSLVGGAVPEAF
TRBJ1-1 TRBV30 AWSVGLGRTEAF
TRBJ2-2 TRBV25-1 ASSDIAQGLNTGELF
TRBJ2-4 TRBV4-1 ASSHSGGGSVAKNIQY
TRBJ1-6 TRBV28 ASSPSGNKHSPLH
TRBJ2-5 TRBV6-5 APRGTEETQY
TRBJ2-3 TRBV19 ASSIGLADTQY
TRBJ2-7 TRBV28 ASTQGASNEQY
TRBJ2-3 TRBV5-4 ASSLPGASGTDTQY
TRBJ2-7 TRBV11-2 ASTDYGRGEQY
TRBJ1-4 TRBV4-2 ASSQVDRDYFELF
TRBJ1-1 TRBV29-1 SVEFRGAF
TRBJ1-3 TRBV11-1 ASSVDRERGNTIY
TRBJ1-2 TRBV4-1 ASSQDSGRGRDGYT
TRBJ2-2 TRBV4-1 ASSQAGLQGNTGELF
TRBJ1-1 TRBV7-2 ASSLFMNTEAF
TRBJ2-1 TRBV19 ASSIGLASDEQF
TRBJ2-6 TRBV7-7 ASSDRVPQSRANVLT
TRBJ1-2 TRBV27 ASSFSRGTGGYT
TRBJ1-5 TRBV5-6 ASSFNQGQNQPQH
TRBJ2-5 TRBV7-8 ASSLGGLGGFQETQY
TRBJ1-4 TRBV5-1 ASSETGAANEKLF